This passage covers 31 T cell receptor beta chains from one sample sequenced in a study of breast tumors, draining lymph nodes, adjacent tissues. TCRdb reprocessed the multiplex PCR reads via MiXCR and lists one record per CDR3 protein. Of some 170,000 distinct CDR3 sequences in the sample, around 35% are singletons; the top ten hold more than 3.5%. Axillary draining lymph nodes of breast cancer patients supplied the node samples. Sample: axillary lymph node tissue. The receptors were gathered from a female donor with breast cancer. Some clones in this sample may be carry-over from other donors' samples.

This clonotype was observed at least ten times. The V call is TRBV12-3 or TRBV12-4, the J call TRBJ1-6, with D perhaps matching TRBD1 (6 bases). V dropped 1 base and J dropped 6 bases, with 7 bases sitting between them. The CDR3 has 14 residues. In DNA, the CDR3 is TGTGCCAGCAGTTTAGGGACAGCTAATTCACCCCTCCACTTT. The encoded protein is CASSLGTANSPLHF.

The sample holds many counts of this clonotype. The genes are TRBV12-3 or TRBV12-4 and TRBJ1-2; 9 bases map to TRBD1. This CDR3 is built from 13 residues. J was trimmed by 11 bases and V by 0 bases; bases with no gene match: 4. The CDR3 here is CASSLARDRAYTF. DNA for the CDR3: TGTGCCAGCAGTTTAGCGAGGGACAGGGCATACACCTTC.

There are many counts of this clonotype. The chain couples TRBV12-3 or TRBV12-4 to TRBJ1-3; a weak D match, TRBD1 (6 bases). Trimming took 3 bases from V and 4 from J, leaving 13 bases between them. There are 15 residues in the CDR3. CDR3 sequence (DNA): TGTGCCAGCAGTTTTGGGGGGGCGGGAGGAAACACCATATATTTT. It codes for CASSFGGAGGNTIYF.

V and J are TRBV5-4 and TRBJ1-1; D uncertain. Germline values: CDR1 SGHNT, CDR2 YYREEE (reference sequence). The CDR3 sequence is 15 residues long. V was pared by 4 bases and J by 2 bases, with 15 bases between. CDR3 nucleotides: TGTGCCAGCAGCGGCACTCTCCTTCTCAACACTGAAGCTTTCTTT. It is translated as CASSGTLLLNTEAFF.

In this sample, this clonotype turned up many times. This chain joins TRBV11-2 and TRBJ2-5; 9 bases fit TRBD2. Trimming removed 4 bases from V and 5 bases from J; junction bases left unmatched: 8. The CDR3 length is 15 residues. Germline CDR1 and CDR2: SGHAT and FQNNGV. The CDR3 DNA follows: TGTGCCAGCAGCTATAGCGGGAGAACGTGGGAGACCCAGTACTTC. Translating gives CASSYSGRTWETQYF.

This clonotype was counted at least ten times. The chain couples TRBV7-2 to TRBJ1-2; a possible D gene is TRBD1 (6 bases). Germline V gene lookup returns CDR1 SGHTA and CDR2 FQGNSA. The V and J ends lost 6 bases and 4 bases respectively, with 15 bases between them. The CDR3 runs 14 residues. In DNA form, the CDR3 reads TGTGCCAGCAGTCCAGACAGGAAAGCCTATGGCTACACCTTC. This sequence encodes CASSPDRKAYGYTF.

This clonotype has a count of ten or more. The rearrangement joins TRBV19 to TRBJ1-5; D is unclear. The CDR3 contains 14 residues. Looked up from germline, CDR1 is LNHDA and CDR2 is SQIVND (reference sequence). V shed 1 base and J shed 8 bases, with 12 bases lying between them. The DNA of the CDR3 is TGTGCCAGTAGTATAGGGACCCCAATCAAGCCCCAGCATTTT. This gives the protein CASSIGTPIKPQHF.

This clonotype appeared many times. V is TRBV7-6 and J is TRBJ1-2; TRBD1 agrees at 8 bases. The CDR3 length is 15 residues. Germline assignment: CDR1 SGHVS and CDR2 FNYEAQ. V dropped 5 bases and J dropped 6; count of bases not matched to a gene: 11. CDR3: CASSRGQGLGNGYTF. In DNA, the CDR3 is TGTGCCAGCAGCCGAGGACAGGGTCTGGGCAATGGCTACACCTTC.

A remark on this clonotype: One junction end does not reproduce the germline sequence, and a read error may be involved. The rearrangement links TRBV12-3 or TRBV12-4 to TRBJ2-3; TRBD1 or TRBD2 may be the D gene (5 bases each). The CDR3 is made up of 15 amino acids. The CDR3 DNA is TGTGCCAGCGGTTTAATGGGGGAGTTCACAGATACGCAGTATTTT. Encoded protein: CASGLMGEFTDTQYF.

This clonotype was detected many times. V usage is TRBV7-2 and J usage is TRBJ2-1; D call uncertain. V lost 1 base and J 6 bases, leaving 7 bases between the germline ends. The length of the CDR3 is 13 residues. The germline V gene encodes CDR1 SGHTA and CDR2 FQGNSA. The CDR3: CASSLEDLNEQFF. DNA for the CDR3: TGTGCCAGCAGCTTAGAAGATCTCAATGAGCAGTTCTTC.

Concerning this clonotype itself: A read error may explain this, as a much larger clone is one base away. The genes are TRBV6-1 and TRBJ1-2; 9 bases line up with TRBD1. The CDR3 contains 17 residues. Per the germline V gene, CDR1 is MNHNS and CDR2 is SASEGT. The V segment lost 5 bases and the J segment 6 bases; nucleotides outside the gene matches: 16. The CDR3 loop is CASSTPSGGTGNHGYTF. CDR3 in DNA: TGTGCCAGCAGTACACCCTCCGGTGGGACAGGGAACCATGGCTACACCTTC.

Of note for this clonotype: One end of the junction does not line up with germline, which may come from a read error. The rearrangement links TRBV2 to TRBJ2-6; 10 positions match TRBD1. The length of the CDR3 is 14 residues. Germline V gives CDR1 SNHLY, CDR2 FYNNEI. The CDR3 DNA is TGTGCCAGCAGGAGGAGGACAGGGGGCAACGTCCTGACTTTC. This translates into CASRRRTGGNVLTF.

With regard to this clonotype: An end of the junction does not agree with germline; a read error may underlie this. The chain couples TRBV7-3 to TRBJ2-5; tentatively, D is TRBD1 or TRBD2 (5 bases each). Germline V gene data show CDR1 as SGHTA and CDR2 as FQGTGA. This CDR3 comprises 15 residues. The CDR3 sequence is CASSSRDAIPETQDF. In nucleotides, the CDR3 is TGCGCCAGCAGCTCCCGGGACGCCATCCCGGAGACCCAGGACTTC.

The sample holds many counts of this clonotype. This sequence joins TRBV7-6 and TRBJ2-3; D ambiguous. The CDR3 covers 15 residues. CDR1 SGHVS and CDR2 FNYEAQ come from the germline V gene. The V end was cut by 1 base, the J end by 3 bases, with 11 bases between. This chain's CDR3 is CASSLDLLGTDTQYF. In nucleotides, the CDR3 is TGTGCCAGCAGCTTAGATCTATTGGGGACAGATACGCAGTATTTT.

Of note for this clonotype: A much larger clone sits a single nucleotide away, making a read error possible. The rearrangement links TRBV20-1 to TRBJ2-1, with D hard to call. Germline V gives CDR1 DFQATT, CDR2 SNEGSKA (reference sequence). CDR3 size: 11 residues. CDR3: CSARLTYEQSF. The CDR3 nucleotides read TGCAGTGCTAGGCTAACCTATGAGCAGTCCTTC.

This clonotype has at least ten counts. The chain joins TRBV3-1 to TRBJ2-3, with TRBD2 matching over 10 bases. Germline V gene data show CDR1 as LGHDT and CDR2 as YNNKEL (reference sequence). V lost 3 bases to trimming and J lost 5 bases; unmatched junction nucleotides: 11. The CDR3 loop spans 17 amino acids. The CDR3 reads CASSHRSGTSARDTQYF. The CDR3 DNA follows: TGTGCCAGCAGCCACCGATCCGGGACTAGCGCTAGAGATACGCAGTATTTT.

This clonotype was found many times. This chain uses TRBV7-9 with TRBJ1-1; D remains unclear. The germline V gene encodes CDR1 SEHNR and CDR2 FQNEAQ (reference sequence). Trimming took 1 base from V and 4 from J, leaving 4 bases between them. This CDR3 region has 12 residues. CDR3: CASSLGSTEAFF. CDR3 in DNA: TGTGCCAGCAGCTTAGGGAGCACTGAAGCTTTCTTT.

This clonotype was recorded at least ten times. The chain uses TRBV7-2 and TRBJ2-1; D is ambiguous. CDR3 size: 13 residues. V lost 2 bases, J lost 3 bases, and 5 bases lay in between. Germline V lookup: CDR1 SGHTA, CDR2 FQGNSA. The CDR3 sequence is CASSLTIYNEQFF. The CDR3, as DNA: TGTGCCAGCAGCTTAACTATCTACAATGAGCAGTTCTTC.

A note on this clonotype: This may be a read error, as it is one base from a much larger clone. The chain has TRBV5-8 and TRBJ2-5; TRBD1 is a possible D gene (6 bases). Germline assignment: CDR1 SGHTS and CDR2 YDEGEE. The V end lost 3 bases, the J end lost 5 bases, and 17 bases lay between the germline ends. The CDR3 is 15 residues long. The DNA of the CDR3 is TGTGCCAGCAGCTCCCGACAGGCCCGGTTCGAGACCCAGTACTTC. Encoded protein: CASSSRQARFETQYF.

This clonotype occurred many times. The chain couples TRBV5-8 to TRBJ2-6, with D perhaps assigned TRBD1 or TRBD2 (5 bases each). This CDR3 has 17 residues. Germline V gives CDR1 SGHTS, CDR2 YDEGEE. Trimming left V 6 bases short and J 0 bases short, with 16 bases between. The DNA for the CDR3 is TGTGCCAGCACCCCGGGGCAGGTGTTCTCTGGGGCCAACGTCCTGACTTTC. Its translation is CASTPGQVFSGANVLTF. The whole variable domain, filled in from reference TRBV5-8 and TRBJ2-6, reads EAGVTQSPTHLIKTRGQQATLRCSPISGHTSVYWYQQALGLGLQFLLWYDEGEERNRGNFPPRFSGRQFPNYSSELNVNALELEDSALYLCASTPGQVFSGANVLTFGAGSRLTVL.

Note on this clonotype: One junction end disagrees with the germline gene, perhaps due to a read error. The chain recombines TRBV7-4 with TRBJ2-5; TRBD2 is a possible D gene (6 bases). Germline-derived CDR1 and CDR2 are SGHVT and SQSDAQ. The CDR3 runs 15 residues. CDR3 in DNA: TGTGCCTGCAGGCGCTTCGCCCGGGACTCGGAGACCCAGTACTTC. Amino acid sequence: CACRRFARDSETQYF.

This clonotype was detected only a few times. This chain connects TRBV28 to TRBJ2-7; TRBD1 aligns across 7 bases. The junction had 11 bases not matched to a gene; V was cut back by 6 bases and J by 9 bases. Germline values: CDR1 MDHEN, CDR2 SYDVKM. This CDR3 spans 13 amino acids. CDR3 coding DNA: TGTGCCAGCAGCCGACAGGGTATCTTAGGGCAGTACTTC. Its protein is CASSRQGILGQYF.

This clonotype was counted at least ten times. The chain carries TRBV7-2 and TRBJ2-3; 8 bases are a match to TRBD1. Germline V gene data show CDR1 as SGHTA and CDR2 as FQGNSA. The J segment lost 2 bases and the V segment lost 3 bases, leaving 1 base of the junction unmatched. The CDR3 is 14 amino acids. The CDR3 sequence: CASSFQGATDTQYF. CDR3 sequence (DNA): TGTGCCAGCAGCTTTCAGGGGGCCACAGATACGCAGTATTTT.

This clonotype turned up a few times. V is TRBV11-2 and J is TRBJ2-7; TRBD1 aligns across 7 bases. V lost 4 bases, J lost 1 base, and 7 bases stayed unmatched. This CDR3 contains 15 residues. The germline CDR1 and CDR2 sequences are SGHAT and FQNNGV. CDR3 residues: CASSSTRDSSYEQYF. CDR3 nucleotides: TGTGCCAGCAGCTCAACTCGGGACAGTTCCTACGAGCAGTACTTC.

This clonotype has ten or more counts. The V gene is TRBV19, the J gene TRBJ2-3; no clear D gene. The V gene lost 3 bases and the J gene lost 4 bases, with 8 bases spanning the gap. Germline V gene lookup returns CDR1 LNHDA and CDR2 SQIVND (reference sequence). This CDR3 has 13 residues. The CDR3 loop reads CASSIGPPDTQYF. CDR3 in DNA: TGTGCCAGTAGTATCGGCCCCCCAGATACGCAGTATTTT.

The table lists this clonotype with a count of one. A read error may account for a junction end that differs from germline. The chain employs TRBV7-2 and TRBJ2-3, with TRBD2 matching over 7 bases. The CDR3 spans 14 residues. Looked up from germline, CDR1 is SGHTA and CDR2 is FQGNSA. The CDR3 sequence is CASSHLADTDTQYF. The DNA of the CDR3 is TGTGCCAGCAGCCACCTAGCGGATACAGACACGCAGTATTTT.

Turning to this clonotype: This CDR3 fails to terminate in the conserved phenylalanine or tryptophan, so it likely reflects a read error. V gene TRBV2 combines with J gene TRBJ1-6; 7 bases fit TRBD1. This CDR3 has 14 residues. The germline V gene has CDR1 SNHLY and CDR2 FYNNEI. CDR3 nucleotides: TGTGCCAGCAGGGAGACAGGGTATAATCCACCCCTCCACCTT. Its translation is CASRETGYNPPLHL.

This clonotype turned up a few times. This sequence may be a read error, since a much larger clone differs from it by one base. The rearrangement links TRBV5-4 to TRBJ2-3; tentative D call: TRBD1 (5 bases). V shed 4 bases and J shed 8 bases, with 17 bases lying between them. From germline, CDR1 is SGHNT and CDR2 YYREEE (reference sequence). The CDR3 runs to 14 residues. CDR3 region: CASSPDKAVGTQYF. In DNA, the CDR3 is TGTGCCAGCAGCCCGGACAAGGCGGTTGGTACGCAGTATTTT. Filled out from reference TRBV5-4 and TRBJ2-3, the complete variable domain reads ETGVTQSPTHLIKTRGQQVTLRCSSQSGHNTVSWYQQALGQGPQFIFQYYREEENGRGNFPPRFSGLQFPNYSSELNVNALELDDSALYLCASSPDKAVGTQYFGPGTRLTVL.

For this clonotype: It may be a read error: a sequence one base away is much more abundant. The chain has TRBV6-4 and TRBJ2-3, with TRBD2 matching 8 bases. With V trimmed by 5 bases and J by 2 bases, 18 bases remained unmatched. Germline assignment: CDR1 MRHNA and CDR2 SNTAGT. The CDR3 covers 19 residues. Here the CDR3 DNA reads TGTGCCAGCAGTCATTGGCCGGCAGGGACTAGTCGGAACACAGATACGCAGTATTTT. This codes for CASSHWPAGTSRNTDTQYF.

Points on this clonotype: A much larger clone sits a single nucleotide away, making a read error possible. This chain joins TRBV6-5 and TRBJ2-3; D perhaps matches TRBD2 (6 bases). This CDR3 has 16 residues. Germline CDR1 MNHEY, CDR2 SVGAGI. The CDR3 nucleotides are TGTGCCAGCAGTGAAGCGGGTGGGGGAAGCACAGATGCGCAGTATTTT. As protein: CASSEAGGGSTDAQYF.

This clonotype showed up many times. The chain uses TRBV24-1 and TRBJ2-5, with TRBD2 as a possible D gene (6 bases). CDR1 KGHDR and CDR2 SFDVKD come from the germline V gene. Trimming took 4 bases from V and 4 from J, leaving 24 bases between them. The CDR3 covers 18 residues. Here the CDR3 reads CATSDPAGGGSQRETQYF. The CDR3 DNA sequence: TGTGCCACCAGTGACCCGGCGGGCGGAGGGTCGCAAAGAGAGACCCAGTACTTC.